The 20 T cell receptor beta chains below were found in one sample sequenced in a study of cytomegalovirus exposure and HLA in healthy donors. In the PCR, 60 Vbeta and 13 Jbeta primers were used. TCRdb's table, derived via immunoSEQ multiplex PCR, lists solely in-frame clones and lacks some. In the table there are about 100,000 clones, 70% to 80% of which are singletons. The sequencing sample was made of PBMCs. These receptors all stem from a female donor in good health and CMV-seropositive.

The chain joins TRBV6-1 to TRBJ2-1; tentative D call: TRBD2 (7 bases). CDR3 length: 20 residues. The germline V gene encodes CDR1 MNHNS and CDR2 SASEGT. V dropped 0 bases and J dropped 4 bases, with 25 bases sitting between them. The CDR3 loop reads CASSEATKGGLRGRYNEQFF. In DNA form, the CDR3 reads TGTGCCAGCAGTGAAGCGACTAAGGGGGGGTTGCGGGGGCGGTACAATGAGCAGTTCTTC.

DNA of the CDR3: TGTGCCAGCAGCGTAGTGTCTTCTGGAAACACCATATATTTT. Amino acid sequence: CASSVVSSGNTIYF. This chain connects TRBV9 to TRBJ1-3; D is unclear. This CDR3 is built from 14 residues. The germline gives CDR1 SGDLS, CDR2 YYNGEE. Trimming took 0 bases from V and 1 from J, leaving 5 bases between them.

The chain employs TRBV7-2 and TRBJ2-3, with 9 bases fitting TRBD2. Germline V gene data show CDR1 as SGHTA and CDR2 as FQGNSA. This CDR3 has 16 residues. Trimming at V came to 5 bases and at J to 3 bases, leaving 9 bases not matched to a gene. CDR3 residues: CASSLGATSGTDTQYF. For the CDR3, the DNA is TGTGCCAGCAGCCTGGGGGCGACTAGCGGAACAGATACGCAGTATTTT.

This clone was counted only a few times. The gene calls are TRBV19 and TRBJ1-5; no reliable D call. The CDR3 runs 15 residues. From germline, CDR1 is LNHDA and CDR2 SQIVND (reference sequence). V lost 4 bases and J lost 0, with 10 bases in between. CDR3 nucleotide sequence: TGTGCCAGTAGTAGTTCAGGCTATAGCAATCAGCCCCAGCATTTT. Translated, it gives CASSSSGYSNQPQHF.

The chain carries TRBV4-3 and TRBJ2-2, with 7 bases fitting TRBD2. V dropped 2 bases and J dropped 7; count of bases not matched to a gene: 10. From germline, CDR1 is LGHNA and CDR2 YSLEER. The CDR3 has 16 residues. CDR3 residues: CASSQYGEGFVGELFF. CDR3 in DNA: TGCGCCAGCAGCCAATATGGGGAGGGATTTGTCGGGGAGCTGTTTTTT.

This clone was observed a handful of times. The V gene is TRBV7-9, the J gene TRBJ1-1, with no clear D. V was trimmed by 3 bases and J by 3 bases, leaving 14 bases between them. Per the germline V gene, CDR1 is SEHNR and CDR2 is FQNEAQ (reference sequence). CDR3 length equals 15 residues. CDR3 bases: TGTGCCAGCAGCTTGGGTACTCGGAGGGACACTGAAGCTTTCTTT. Its translation is CASSLGTRRDTEAFF.

The chain links TRBV9 to TRBJ2-5, with D possibly matching TRBD1 (7 bases). Deletions cut 0 bases from V and 7 bases from J, with 25 bases between. Germline CDR1 reads SGDLS; CDR2 reads YYNGEE. The CDR3 runs to 18 residues. The CDR3 region has the DNA TGTGCCAGCAGCGTAGGGGCCGGGGTAGGGGGCGGGGAGTGGACCCAGTACTTC. Amino acids: CASSVGAGVGGGEWTQYF. Together with reference TRBV9 and TRBJ2-5, the CDR3 gives the full variable domain: DSGVTQTPKHLITATGQRVTLRCSPRSGDLSVYWYQQSLDQGLQFLIQYYNGEERAKGNILERFSAQQFPDLHSELNLSSLELGDSALYFCASSVGAGVGGGEWTQYFGPGTRLLVL.

The J gene is TRBJ2-1, the V gene TRBV18, with 9 bases fitting TRBD2. Germline assignment: CDR1 KGHSH and CDR2 LQKENI. J gave up 7 bases and V 3 bases, and 4 bases lay outside the gene matches. The CDR3 spans 14 residues. The CDR3 sequence: CASSPAGGMNEQFF. The CDR3 DNA sequence: TGTGCCAGCTCACCTGCGGGGGGGATGAATGAGCAGTTCTTC.

The V and J genes are TRBV19 and TRBJ1-5; tentative D call: TRBD1 (6 bases). In germline, CDR1 is LNHDA, CDR2 SQIVND (reference sequence). The CDR3 spans 16 residues. The V gene lost 0 bases and the J gene lost 2 bases, with 11 bases spanning the gap. Here the CDR3 DNA reads TGTGCCAGTAGTATAGATTATAGACAGGGCAATCAGCCCCAGCATTTT. Residues: CASSIDYRQGNQPQHF.

The rearrangement links TRBV5-4 to TRBJ1-3, with D possibly TRBD1 on 5 matching bases. Germline-derived CDR1 and CDR2 are SGHNT and YYREEE (reference sequence). Deletions cut 4 bases from V and 4 bases from J, with 12 bases between. The CDR3 runs 14 residues. The CDR3 sequence is CASSPRVGGNTIYF. Here the CDR3 DNA reads TGTGCCAGCAGCCCCAGGGTAGGCGGAAACACCATATATTTT.

This rearrangement joins TRBV11-3 to TRBJ2-1, with a tentative D call TRBD1 (8 bases). The germline CDR1 and CDR2 sequences are SGHNT and YENEEA. The CDR3 covers 15 residues. Trimming cost V 2 bases and J 2 bases, with 10 bases left between them. CDR3 loop: CASSLTGGAYNEQFF. CDR3 nucleotide sequence: TGTGCCAGCAGCTTAACAGGGGGGGCCTACAATGAGCAGTTCTTC.

This clone was picked up a small number of times. The junction does not match germline at one end; this may be a read error. This chain joins TRBV7-9 and TRBJ2-7; D might be TRBD2 (5 bases). The germline V gene encodes CDR1 SEHNR and CDR2 FQNEAQ (reference sequence). There are 14 residues in the CDR3. In nucleotides, the CDR3 is TGTTCCAGCAGCTCCTTGAGCGGTACCTACGAGCAGTACTTC. Translation gives CSSSSLSGTYEQYF.

This clone showed up just a few times. The chain uses TRBV2 and TRBJ1-2; 9 bases fit TRBD1. The CDR3 loop spans 13 amino acids. Germline V gene data show CDR1 as SNHLY and CDR2 as FYNNEI. Unmatched junction bases numbered 5, after V lost 5 bases and J lost 7 bases. The CDR3 is CASSQQGAPGYTF. CDR3 sequence (DNA): TGTGCCAGCAGTCAACAGGGGGCGCCTGGCTACACCTTC.

The chain joins TRBV5-1 to TRBJ2-3; the D gene is possibly TRBD2 (5 bases). This CDR3 has 17 residues. Germline V CDR1 and CDR2: SGHRS, YFSETQ. Trimming took off 0 bases at V and 2 bases at J, with 16 bases between the two ends. The CDR3 loop is CASSLAGSAKPTDTQYF. The CDR3 bases are TGCGCCAGCAGCTTGGCCGGTAGCGCGAAACCCACAGATACGCAGTATTTT.

The chain has TRBV5-6 and TRBJ2-7; TRBD2 matches at 8 bases. The germline V gene has CDR1 SGHDT and CDR2 YYEEEE. The length of the CDR3 is 15 residues. The V gene end was trimmed by 1 base and the J gene end by 1 base; junction bases not matched to a gene: 4. CDR3 sequence: CASSLPAGESYEQYF. The CDR3 DNA reads TGTGCCAGCAGCTTGCCAGCGGGAGAATCCTACGAGCAGTACTTC.

This chain uses TRBV7-8 with TRBJ1-1; D is possibly TRBD1 (5 bases). The V and J ends lost 2 bases and 7 bases respectively, with 11 bases between them. This CDR3 region has 13 residues. Germline V gene sequence: CDR1 SGHVS, CDR2 FQNEAQ. The CDR3 loop is CASSLRWGREAFF. The CDR3 coding sequence is TGTGCCAGCAGCTTAAGGTGGGGCCGTGAAGCTTTCTTT. Using reference TRBV7-8 and TRBJ1-1 for the parts outside the CDR3, the full variable domain is GAGVSQSPRYKVAKRGQDVALRCDPISGHVSLFWYQQALGQGPEFLTYFQNEAQLDKSGLPSDRFFAERPEGSVSTLKIQRTQQEDSAVYLCASSLRWGREAFFGQGTRLTVV.

The rearrangement links TRBV19 to TRBJ2-3; 10 bases line up with TRBD1. There are 17 residues in the CDR3. V lost 1 base, J lost 7 bases, and 11 bases stayed unmatched. Germline values: CDR1 LNHDA, CDR2 SQIVND (reference sequence). The CDR3 region has the DNA TGTGCCAGTAGTATAGGTGGGACAGGGGTACCTCTACATACGCAGTATTTT. It specifies CASSIGGTGVPLHTQYF.

This clone was seen just once. This sequence joins TRBV5-1 and TRBJ2-7; 8 bases fit TRBD1. Germline CDR1 and CDR2: SGHRS and YFSETQ. The CDR3 length is 13 residues. Trimming at V came to 3 bases and at J to 5 bases, leaving 4 bases not matched to a gene. The chain's CDR3 is CASSSGQAHEQYF. CDR3 nucleotides: TGCGCCAGCAGCTCGGGACAGGCCCACGAGCAGTACTTC.

CDR3 bases: TGCAGCGTTGAGTTGGGGTCAGGGGCGGGCTACACCTTC. Amino acids: CSVELGSGAGYTF. The chain carries TRBV29-1 and TRBJ1-2; weak D call: TRBD1 (6 bases). There are 13 residues in the CDR3. Germline V gene sequence: CDR1 SQVTM, CDR2 ANQGSEA. The V end lost 3 bases, the J end lost 8 bases, and 16 bases lay between the germline ends.

The rearrangement uses TRBV5-6 and TRBJ2-1; 10 positions agree with TRBD2. This CDR3 comprises 15 residues. Germline CDR1 is SGHDT and CDR2 is YYEEEE. J was trimmed by 2 bases and V by 5 bases; bases with no gene match: 4. The CDR3 loop is CASRLAGGAYNEQFF. CDR3 nucleotide sequence: TGTGCCAGCAGGTTAGCGGGAGGAGCCTACAATGAGCAGTTCTTC.